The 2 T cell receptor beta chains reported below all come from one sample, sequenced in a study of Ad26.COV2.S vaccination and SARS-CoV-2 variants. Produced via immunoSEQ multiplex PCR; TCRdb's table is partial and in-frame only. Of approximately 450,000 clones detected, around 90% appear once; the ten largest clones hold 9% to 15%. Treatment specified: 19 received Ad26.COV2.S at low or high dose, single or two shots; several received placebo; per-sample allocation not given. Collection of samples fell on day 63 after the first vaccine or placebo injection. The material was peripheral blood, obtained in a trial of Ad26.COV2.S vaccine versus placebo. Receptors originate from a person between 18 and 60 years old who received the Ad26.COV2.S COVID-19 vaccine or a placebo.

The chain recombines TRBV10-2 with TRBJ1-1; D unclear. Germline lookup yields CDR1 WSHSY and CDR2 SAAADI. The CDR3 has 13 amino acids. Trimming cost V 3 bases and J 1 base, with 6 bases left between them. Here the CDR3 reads CASSEVWNTEAFF. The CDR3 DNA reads TGCGCCAGCAGTGAAGTATGGAACACTGAAGCTTTCTTT.

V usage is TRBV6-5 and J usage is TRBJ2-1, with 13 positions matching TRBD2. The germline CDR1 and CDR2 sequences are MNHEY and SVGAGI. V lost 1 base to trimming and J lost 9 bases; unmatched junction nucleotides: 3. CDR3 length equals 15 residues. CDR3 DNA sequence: TGTGCCAGCAGTTACTGGACTAGCGGGAGAGGTGAGCAGTTCTTC. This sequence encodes CASSYWTSGRGEQFF.